The 17 T cell receptor beta chains below all came from one sample that was sequenced in a study of early T cells in non-severe SARS-CoV-2 infection. TCRdb recomputed calls from the 5' RACE reads with MiXCR, one row per CDR3 protein. The repertoire has around 80,000 distinct CDR3 sequences, approximately 13% of them found once; the top ten carry around 6%. The sequencing sample was made of whole blood. All receptors derive from an adult who was a healthcare worker with PCR-confirmed SARS-CoV-2 infection or an uninfected control (not recorded which).

This rearrangement joins TRBV5-1 to TRBJ1-1; weak D call: TRBD1 (5 bases). From germline, CDR1 is SGHRS and CDR2 YFSETQ. The V end lost 4 bases, the J end lost 7 bases, and 20 bases lay between the germline ends. The CDR3 is 15 amino acids. The CDR3 protein is CASSRGGGDPVEAFF. CDR3 nucleotides: TGCGCCAGCAGCCGCGGAGGCGGGGACCCTGTTGAAGCTTTCTTT.

In this sample, this clonotype turned up many times. The gene calls are TRBV20-1 and TRBJ1-1; weak D call: TRBD1 (5 bases). Germline V gene data show CDR1 as DFQATT and CDR2 as SNEGSKA (reference sequence). The CDR3 spans 14 residues. The CDR3 sequence is CSFAPPGRNTEAFF. The CDR3 DNA is TGCAGCTTTGCACCTCCGGGACGGAACACTGAAGCTTTCTTT.

This clonotype was counted a few times. The V gene is TRBV6-1, the J gene TRBJ2-1; D is possibly TRBD2 (6 bases). This CDR3 comprises 16 residues. Germline loops: CDR1 MNHNS, CDR2 SASEGT. V lost 5 bases to trimming and J lost 0 bases, with 14 bases between them. This CDR3 is CASSPAGGSSYNEQFF. The DNA of the CDR3 is TGTGCCAGCAGTCCCGCTGGGGGGTCCTCCTACAATGAGCAGTTCTTC.

V and J are TRBV5-5 and TRBJ1-1; 7 bases are a match to TRBD1. Germline assignment: CDR1 SGHKS and CDR2 YYEKEE (reference sequence). The CDR3 covers 15 residues. V shed 5 bases, J shed 5 bases, and the junction held 12 bases outside the gene matches. CDR3 sequence: CASSSTSQGLTEAFF. The DNA of the CDR3 is TGTGCCAGCAGTTCAACCTCACAGGGGCTAACTGAAGCTTTCTTT.

The chain employs TRBV11-2 and TRBJ1-6; D may be TRBD1 (6 bases). The CDR3 loop spans 14 amino acids. CDR1 and CDR2 (germline): SGHAT, FQNNGV. Trimming removed 1 base at V and 6 bases at J, with 7 bases between. The CDR3 DNA is TGTGCCAGCAGCTTAGGGACAGTTAATTCACCCCTCCACTTT. Residues: CASSLGTVNSPLHF.

The chain is built from TRBV10-3 and TRBJ2-7; 9 bases are shared with TRBD2. Germline loops: CDR1 ENHRY, CDR2 SYGVKD. The CDR3 has 15 amino acids. The V gene end was trimmed by 1 base and the J gene end by 3 bases; junction bases not matched to a gene: 4. In DNA, the CDR3 is TGTGCCATCAGTGAGTTTAGCGGGAGAGGCTACGAGCAGTACTTC. It specifies CAISEFSGRGYEQYF.

The chain links TRBV7-2 to TRBJ1-1; 8 bases match TRBD1. Germline CDR1 and CDR2: SGHTA and FQGNSA. V gave up 5 bases and J gave up 10 bases; unmatched junction bases: 9. CDR3 length equals 13 residues. This CDR3 reads CASSMQGAVVAFF. DNA for the CDR3: TGTGCCAGCAGCATGCAGGGGGCCGTGGTAGCTTTCTTT.

The chain has TRBV12-3 or TRBV12-4 and TRBJ1-3, with D tentatively TRBD1 (6 bases). V lost 4 bases, J lost 1 base, and 14 bases lay in between. CDR3 length equals 16 residues. CDR3 in amino acids: CASSSGTLASGNTIYF. CDR3 DNA: TGTGCCAGCAGTTCCGGGACATTGGCTTCTGGAAACACCATATATTTT.

The chain joins TRBV14 to TRBJ2-1, with D possibly matching TRBD1 (6 bases). The CDR3 extends over 17 amino acids. The germline V gene encodes CDR1 SGHDN and CDR2 FVKESK. Trimming stripped 3 bases from V and 5 bases from J, with 20 bases between. CDR3 sequence (DNA): TGTGCCAGCAGCCATCCCCCGAGGGGGAAGTGGAACAATGAGCAGTTCTTC. Translation gives CASSHPPRGKWNNEQFF.

This clonotype was detected ten times or more. The rearrangement joins TRBV7-6 to TRBJ1-6; 11 positions agree with TRBD1. Trimming removed 1 base from V and 6 bases from J; junction bases left unmatched: 8. Germline V gene lookup returns CDR1 SGHVS and CDR2 FNYEAQ. The CDR3 runs to 18 residues. CDR3 sequence reads: CASSLVAAGQGANSPLHF. CDR3 nucleotide sequence: TGTGCCAGCAGCTTAGTAGCGGCCGGACAGGGGGCTAATTCACCCCTCCACTTT.

Only a few counts were recorded for this clonotype. The rearrangement links TRBV11-2 to TRBJ2-6, with a weak D call TRBD2 (5 bases). The CDR3 spans 15 residues. Germline loops: CDR1 SGHAT, CDR2 FQNNGV. With 4 bases removed from V and 2 bases from J, the gap between germline ends came to 9 bases. In DNA form, the CDR3 reads TGTGCCAGCAGCTCGATGGGAGCTGGGGCCAACGTCCTGACTTTC. It translates to CASSSMGAGANVLTF.

The CDR3 sequence is CASSLIQGNYGYTF. The CDR3, as DNA: TGTGCCAGCAGTTTAATACAGGGGAACTATGGCTACACCTTC. The chain links TRBV28 to TRBJ1-2; 7 bases map to TRBD1. The CDR3 contains 14 residues. After removal of 2 bases from V and 2 bases from J, the junction contained 2 bases not matched to a gene. Germline loops: CDR1 MDHEN, CDR2 SYDVKM.

This clonotype has at least ten counts. V is TRBV6-2 or TRBV6-3 and J is TRBJ1-5; no definite D call. Trimming left V 6 bases short and J 2 bases short, with 23 bases between. Germline V lookup: CDR1 MNHEY, CDR2 SVGEGT. The CDR3 contains 18 residues. The CDR3 spells CASRNPGHPDWGNQPQHF. The CDR3 DNA sequence: TGTGCCAGCAGGAACCCTGGTCACCCCGATTGGGGCAATCAGCCCCAGCATTTT.

The chain is built from TRBV12-3 or TRBV12-4 and TRBJ1-4; D unclear. The CDR3 is 13 amino acids. V lost 3 bases to trimming and J lost 8 bases, with 10 bases between them. The CDR3 sequence: CASSFQSREKLFF. The CDR3 nucleotides read TGTGCCAGCAGTTTTCAATCCCGAGAAAAACTGTTTTTT.

A few counts support this clonotype. The DNA for the CDR3 is TGTGCCAGCAGCCCCGAGCACAGGGGGTTTGAAAAACTGTTTTTT. This codes for CASSPEHRGFEKLFF. The rearrangement uses TRBV3-1 and TRBJ1-4, with 8 bases that match TRBD1. The CDR3 spans 15 residues. V gave up 4 bases and J gave up 7 bases; unmatched junction bases: 8. The germline gives CDR1 LGHDT, CDR2 YNNKEL (reference sequence).

This clonotype was found a few times. The chain links TRBV9 to TRBJ2-7, with 7 bases aligning to TRBD1. The germline V gene has CDR1 SGDLS and CDR2 YYNGEE. After removal of 6 bases from V and 0 bases from J, the junction contained 6 bases not matched to a gene. The CDR3 is 14 amino acids. CDR3 residues: CASTLTGNSYEQYF. As DNA, the CDR3 is TGTGCCAGCACCCTGACAGGGAACTCCTACGAGCAGTACTTC.

The chain carries TRBV5-1 and TRBJ1-4; possible D gene TRBD1, 6 bases. The CDR3 is 15 amino acids. Trimming shortened V by 0 bases and J by 8 bases, and 14 bases separated the two germline ends. Germline V lookup: CDR1 SGHRS, CDR2 YFSETQ. The CDR3 bases are TGCGCCAGCAGCTTGGCCGGGACAACCGGGGAAAAACTGTTTTTT. This codes for CASSLAGTTGEKLFF.